Listed here is a single T cell receptor (beta chain). Its antigen is unidentified. TCRdb keeps only in-frame clones here, not all; method: immunoSEQ multiplex PCR. The sample has under 250,000 clones, just under 90% seen once. This record comes from a study of cytomegalovirus exposure and HLA in healthy donors. As for the study in general: A later analysis reported the same platform for the 95 to 150 validation repertoires and the 666 first-cohort repertoires. Study-wide results and caveats: Whilst most TCR sequences proved rare, a subset of public TCRs occurred across many donors.

The germline V gene encodes CDR1 SGDLS and CDR2 YYNGEE. The CDR3 sequence is 17 residues long. The V segment lost 0 bases and the J segment 5 bases; nucleotides outside the gene matches: 7. The sequenced material came from PBMCs. The chain recombines TRBV9 with TRBJ2-2; 10 nucleotides line up with TRBD1. The clonotype was recovered from a man aged 18-30 years in good health and CMV-seronegative. CDR3 protein: CASSVGQGALRTGELFF. The CDR3 nucleotides read TGTGCCAGCAGCGTAGGACAGGGGGCGTTACGGACCGGGGAGCTGTTTTTT.